This T cell receptor (beta chain) emerged from a study of regulatory T cells in long-lasting Graves disease. This clonotype was seen ten or more times. To make TCR beta libraries, researchers used iRepertoire HTBI primers and Arm-PCR of CDR3 regions. TCRdb reprocessed the multiplex PCR reads with MiXCR, giving one entry per CDR3 protein. The table has about 430,000 distinct CDR3 sequences, over 20% seen once; the top ten hold about 13%. The sample's time point: persistent/refractory GD, antithyroid drugs over 5 years with positive TRAb. Extracted PBMC RNA gave rise to the TCR library. Source: peripheral blood mononuclear cells (PBMCs), taken when the disease was refractory, from a patient treated with antithyroid drugs. The TCR originated in a female donor with Graves disease.

In nucleotides, the CDR3 is TGTGCCAGCAGTGGGATCCTGAACACTGAAGCTTTCTTT. This encodes CASSGILNTEAFF. This chain joins TRBV2 and TRBJ1-1; no clear D. Between the trimmed V and J ends, which lost 4 bases and 0 bases, there was a span of 6 bases. The CDR3 runs to 13 residues. CDR1 and CDR2 from the germline V gene are SNHLY and FYNNEI.